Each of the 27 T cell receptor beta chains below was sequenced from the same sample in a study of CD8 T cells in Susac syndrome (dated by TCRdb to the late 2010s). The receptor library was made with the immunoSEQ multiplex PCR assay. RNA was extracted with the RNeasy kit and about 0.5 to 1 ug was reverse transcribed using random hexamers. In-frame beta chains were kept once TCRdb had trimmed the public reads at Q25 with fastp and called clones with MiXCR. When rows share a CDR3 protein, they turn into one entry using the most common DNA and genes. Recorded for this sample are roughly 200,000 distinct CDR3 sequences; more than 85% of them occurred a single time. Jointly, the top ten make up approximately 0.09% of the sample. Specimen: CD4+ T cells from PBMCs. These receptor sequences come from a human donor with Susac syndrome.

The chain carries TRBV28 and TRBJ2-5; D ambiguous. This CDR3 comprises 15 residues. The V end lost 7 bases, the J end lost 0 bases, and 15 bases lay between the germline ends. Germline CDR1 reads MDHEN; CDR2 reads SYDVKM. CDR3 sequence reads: CASNPGRGHQETQYF. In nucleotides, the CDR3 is TGTGCCAGCAACCCCGGCCGTGGGCACCAAGAGACCCAGTACTTC.

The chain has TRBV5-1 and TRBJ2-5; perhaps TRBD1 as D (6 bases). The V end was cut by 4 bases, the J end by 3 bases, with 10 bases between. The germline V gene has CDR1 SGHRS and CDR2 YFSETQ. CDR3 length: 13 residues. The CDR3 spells CASSMGAEETQYF. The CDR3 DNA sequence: TGCGCCAGCAGCATGGGGGCTGAAGAGACCCAGTACTTC. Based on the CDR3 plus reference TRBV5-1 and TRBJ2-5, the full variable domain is KAGVTQTPRYLIKTRGQQVTLSCSPISGHRSVSWYQQTPGQGLQFLFEYFSETQRNKGNFPGRFSGRQFSNSRSEMNVSTLELGDSALYLCASSMGAEETQYFGPGTRLLVL.

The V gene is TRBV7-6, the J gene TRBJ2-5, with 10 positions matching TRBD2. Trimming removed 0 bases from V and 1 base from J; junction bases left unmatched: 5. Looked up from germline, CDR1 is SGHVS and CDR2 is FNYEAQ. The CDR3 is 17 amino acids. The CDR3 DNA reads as TGTGCCAGCAGCTTAGCCCTAAGCGGGAGGGCCCAAGAGACCCAGTACTTC. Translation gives CASSLALSGRAQETQYF.

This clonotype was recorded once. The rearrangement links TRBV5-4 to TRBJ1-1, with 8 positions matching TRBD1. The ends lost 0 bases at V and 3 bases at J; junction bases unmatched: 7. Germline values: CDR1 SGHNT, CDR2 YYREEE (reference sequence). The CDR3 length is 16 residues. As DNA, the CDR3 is TGTGCCAGCAGCTTGGCAGGGGGCGTAAAGTACACTGAAGCTTTCTTT. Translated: CASSLAGGVKYTEAFF.

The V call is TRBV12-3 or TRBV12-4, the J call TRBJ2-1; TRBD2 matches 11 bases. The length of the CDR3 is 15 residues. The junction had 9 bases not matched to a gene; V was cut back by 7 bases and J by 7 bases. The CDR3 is CASTRGTSGDNEQFF. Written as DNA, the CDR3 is TGTGCCAGCACCCGAGGGACTAGCGGAGATAATGAGCAGTTCTTC.

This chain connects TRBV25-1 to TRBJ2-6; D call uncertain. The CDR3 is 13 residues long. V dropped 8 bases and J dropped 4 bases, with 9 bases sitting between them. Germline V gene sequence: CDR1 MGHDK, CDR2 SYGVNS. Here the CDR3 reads CASSVVGANVLTF. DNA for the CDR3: TGTGCCAGCTCCGTGGTGGGGGCCAACGTCCTGACTTTC.

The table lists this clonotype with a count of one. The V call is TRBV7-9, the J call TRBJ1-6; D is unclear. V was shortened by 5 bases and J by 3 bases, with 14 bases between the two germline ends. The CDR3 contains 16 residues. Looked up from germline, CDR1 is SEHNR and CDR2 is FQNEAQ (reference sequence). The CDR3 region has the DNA TGTGCCAGCAGCCCGCTTGTAGGAAACTATAATTCACCCCTCCACTTT. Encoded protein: CASSPLVGNYNSPLHF.

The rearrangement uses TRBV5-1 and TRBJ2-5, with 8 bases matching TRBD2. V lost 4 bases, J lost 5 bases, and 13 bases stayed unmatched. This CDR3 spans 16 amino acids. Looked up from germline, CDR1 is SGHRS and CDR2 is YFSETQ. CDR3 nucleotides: TGCGCCAGCAGCAGAATGAAAGCGGGAGTGGTGGAGACCCAGTACTTC. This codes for CASSRMKAGVVETQYF.

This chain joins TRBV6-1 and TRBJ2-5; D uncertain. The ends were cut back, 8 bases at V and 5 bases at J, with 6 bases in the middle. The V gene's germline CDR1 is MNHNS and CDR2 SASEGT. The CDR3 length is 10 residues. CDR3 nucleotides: TGTGCCAGCTTGGAGGAGACCCAGTACTTC. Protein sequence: CASLEETQYF.

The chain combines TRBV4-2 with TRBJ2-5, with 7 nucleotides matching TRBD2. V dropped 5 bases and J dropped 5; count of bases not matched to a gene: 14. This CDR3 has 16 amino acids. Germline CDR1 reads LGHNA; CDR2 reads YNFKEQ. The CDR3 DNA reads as TGTGCCAGCAGCGTCAATGCGGGAGAAGGTTCCGAGACCCAGTACTTC. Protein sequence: CASSVNAGEGSETQYF.

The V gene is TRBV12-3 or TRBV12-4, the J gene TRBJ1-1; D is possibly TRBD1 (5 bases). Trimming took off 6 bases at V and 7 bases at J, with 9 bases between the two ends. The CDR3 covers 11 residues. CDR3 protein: CASRRRGEAFF. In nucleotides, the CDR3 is TGTGCCAGCAGACGGAGGGGTGAAGCTTTCTTT.

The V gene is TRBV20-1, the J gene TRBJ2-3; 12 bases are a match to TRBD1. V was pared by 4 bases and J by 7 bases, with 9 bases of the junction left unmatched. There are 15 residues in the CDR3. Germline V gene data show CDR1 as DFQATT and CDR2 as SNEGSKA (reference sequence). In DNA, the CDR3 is TGCAGTGCTAACAACCGGGACAGGGGGCGAAATACGCAGTATTTT. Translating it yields CSANNRDRGRNTQYF.

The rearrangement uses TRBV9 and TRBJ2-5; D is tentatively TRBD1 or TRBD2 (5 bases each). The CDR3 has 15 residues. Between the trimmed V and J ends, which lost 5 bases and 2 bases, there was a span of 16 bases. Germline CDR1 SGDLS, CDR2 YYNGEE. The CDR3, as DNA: TGTGCCAGCAGTATCGACGGGACCCAACAAGAGACCCAGTACTTC. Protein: CASSIDGTQQETQYF.

CDR3 DNA: TGTGCCAGCAGGGGTTCTTCAGGGGTTAGCATGAACACTGAAGCTTTCTTT. Its protein is CASRGSSGVSMNTEAFF. This chain uses TRBV6-1 with TRBJ1-1, with D perhaps matching TRBD1 (6 bases). The germline CDR1 and CDR2 sequences are MNHNS and SASEGT. The V gene lost 6 bases and the J gene lost 0 bases, with 20 bases spanning the gap. CDR3 size: 17 residues.

The CDR3 bases are TGTGCCAGCAGCCCCGGGGCAGGAACGCAGGAGACCCAGTACTTC. Translation gives CASSPGAGTQETQYF. V and J are TRBV6-1 and TRBJ2-5, with D perhaps matching TRBD1 or TRBD2 (5 bases each). The germline CDR1 and CDR2 sequences are MNHNS and SASEGT. V dropped 6 bases and J dropped 5 bases, with 19 bases sitting between them. This CDR3 contains 15 residues.

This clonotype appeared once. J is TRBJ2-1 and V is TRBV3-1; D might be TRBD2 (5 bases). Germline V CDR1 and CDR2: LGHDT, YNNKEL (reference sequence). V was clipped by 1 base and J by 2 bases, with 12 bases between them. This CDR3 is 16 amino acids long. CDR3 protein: CASSQAGSDAYNEQFF. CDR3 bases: TGTGCCAGCAGCCAAGCCGGTAGCGACGCCTACAATGAGCAGTTCTTC.

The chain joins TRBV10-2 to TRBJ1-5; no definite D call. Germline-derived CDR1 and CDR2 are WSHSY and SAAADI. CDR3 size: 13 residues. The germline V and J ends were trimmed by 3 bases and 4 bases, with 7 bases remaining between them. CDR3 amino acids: CASSEGRNQPQHF. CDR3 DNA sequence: TGCGCCAGCAGTGAAGGCAGGAATCAGCCCCAGCATTTT.

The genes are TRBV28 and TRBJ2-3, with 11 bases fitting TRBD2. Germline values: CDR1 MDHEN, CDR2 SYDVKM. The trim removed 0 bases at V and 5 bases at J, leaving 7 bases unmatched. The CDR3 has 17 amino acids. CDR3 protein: CASSLWGSGGAGDTQYF. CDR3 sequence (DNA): TGTGCCAGCAGTTTATGGGGTAGCGGGGGGGCCGGAGATACGCAGTATTTT.

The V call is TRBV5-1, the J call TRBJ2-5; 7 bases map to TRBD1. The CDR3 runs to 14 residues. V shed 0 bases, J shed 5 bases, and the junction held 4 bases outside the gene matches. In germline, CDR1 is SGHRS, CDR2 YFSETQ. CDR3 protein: CASSLDRGGETQYF. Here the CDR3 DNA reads TGCGCCAGCAGCTTGGACAGGGGCGGGGAGACCCAGTACTTC.

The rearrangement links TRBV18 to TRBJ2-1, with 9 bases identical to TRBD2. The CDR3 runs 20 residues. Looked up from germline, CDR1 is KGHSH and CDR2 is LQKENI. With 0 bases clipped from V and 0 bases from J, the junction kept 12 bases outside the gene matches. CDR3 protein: CASSPPIPLAGPSSYNEQFF. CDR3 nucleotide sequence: TGTGCCAGCTCACCACCTATTCCACTAGCGGGTCCAAGCTCCTACAATGAGCAGTTCTTC.

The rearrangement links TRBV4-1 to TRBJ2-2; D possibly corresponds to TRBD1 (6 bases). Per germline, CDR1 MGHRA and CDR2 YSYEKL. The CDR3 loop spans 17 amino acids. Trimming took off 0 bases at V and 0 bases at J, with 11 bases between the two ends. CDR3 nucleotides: TGCGCCAGCAGCCAAGAATCCCGGACAGCGAACACCGGGGAGCTGTTTTTT. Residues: CASSQESRTANTGELFF.

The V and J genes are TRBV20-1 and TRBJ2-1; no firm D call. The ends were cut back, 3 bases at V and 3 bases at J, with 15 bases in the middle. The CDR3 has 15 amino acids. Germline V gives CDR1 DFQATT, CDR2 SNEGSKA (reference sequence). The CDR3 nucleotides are TGCAGTGCTAGCCCTCCATGGTACAGCTACAATGAGCAGTTCTTC. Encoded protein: CSASPPWYSYNEQFF.

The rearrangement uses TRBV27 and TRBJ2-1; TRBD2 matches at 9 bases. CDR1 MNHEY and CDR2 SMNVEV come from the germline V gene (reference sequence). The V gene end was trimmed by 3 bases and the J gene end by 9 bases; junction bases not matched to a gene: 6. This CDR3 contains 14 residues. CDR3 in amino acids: CASSLGGRESEQFF. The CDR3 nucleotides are TGTGCCAGCAGTTTGGGCGGGAGGGAGAGTGAGCAGTTCTTC.

The CDR3 loop is CASREQDSGNTIYF. The CDR3, as DNA: TGCGCCAGTAGAGAACAGGACTCTGGAAACACCATATATTTT. The V gene is TRBV5-1, the J gene TRBJ1-3; maybe TRBD1 (5 bases). The CDR3 runs to 14 residues. Germline loops: CDR1 SGHRS, CDR2 YFSETQ. Trimming shortened V by 8 bases and J by 0 bases, and 12 bases separated the two germline ends.

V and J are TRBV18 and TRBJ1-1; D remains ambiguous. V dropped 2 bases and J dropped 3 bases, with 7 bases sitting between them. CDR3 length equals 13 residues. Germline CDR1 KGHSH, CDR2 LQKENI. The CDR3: CASSPIGDTEAFF. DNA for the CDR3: TGTGCCAGCTCACCAATAGGTGACACTGAAGCTTTCTTT.

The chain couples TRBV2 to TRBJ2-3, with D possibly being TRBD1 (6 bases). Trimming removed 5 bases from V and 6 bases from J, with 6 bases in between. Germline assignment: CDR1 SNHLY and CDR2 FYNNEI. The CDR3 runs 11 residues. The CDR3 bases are TGTGCCAGCAGTACAGGGGATACGCAGTATTTT. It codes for CASSTGDTQYF.

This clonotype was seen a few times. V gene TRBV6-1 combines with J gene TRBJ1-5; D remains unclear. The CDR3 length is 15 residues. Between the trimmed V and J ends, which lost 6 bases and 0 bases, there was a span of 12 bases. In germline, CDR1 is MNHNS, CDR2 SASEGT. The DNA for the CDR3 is TGTGCCAGCAGGGAGGACGGCCCTAGCAATCAGCCCCAGCATTTT. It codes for CASREDGPSNQPQHF.